This record concerns one T cell receptor (beta chain) sequence. The table lists this clonotype with many counts. Its binding antigen is unknown. Nothing much larger sits one base from this clone, and base qualities are not available. These data are taken from a study of T cells after yellow fever vaccination (dated by TCRdb to between 2018 and 2021). The study in broad terms: The SMART-Seq v4 Ultra Low Input RNA kit was used to prepare libraries from fractions with low cell numbers. Blood was drawn at multiple timepoints before and after primary and secondary immunization, with bulk PBMC replicates and cell subsets isolated. Bulk TCR alpha and beta repertoires were sequenced longitudinally to track T-cell clones before and after primary and booster YFV17D yellow fever vaccination. Two healthy male donors, one aged 18 to 30 and one aged 30 to 40 years, were included in the cohort.

The reads were generated on an Illumina NovaSeq 6000. Synthesis of TCR cDNA relied on 5'RACE template switching, a step that introduced a universal primer site along with unique molecular identifiers. cDNA synthesis was primed from both the TCR alpha and TCR beta constant segments. Two PCR steps were used to amplify libraries, with sample barcodes and sequencing adapters being added in the second step. Sequencing of the libraries was done on either Illumina HiSeq 2500 (2x100 bp) or NovaSeq (2x150 bp). Per the source publication's procedure: MIGEC handled demultiplexing of reads and collapsing into UMI consensus sequences, while MiXCR performed V(D)J alignment. Vaccine-responding clonotypes were identified with edgeR using replicate PBMC samples, with FDR below 0.01 and a log2 fold change above 5 up to day 15 being required. Bulk clonotypes were assigned CD4 or CD8 identity according to which sequenced CD4 or CD8 repertoire held them at higher abundance. TCRdb reprocessed the public reads (quality trimming at Q25 with fastp, clone calling with MiXCR) and kept in-frame beta chains. Each entry merges the rows of one CDR3 protein and shows their most common DNA and genes. These V and J calls rely on TCRdb rather than the paper's analysis. Recorded for this sample are about 300,000 distinct CDR3 sequences; under 5% of them occurred a single time. Around 24% of the sample is held by the ten biggest clonotypes.

The investigation overall reported the following: Computational filtering was needed because FACS-sorted repertoires could contain abundant contaminating clonotypes from the bulk population. Only a couple of donors were included in the study, so the extent to which the findings can be generalized is limited. A small fraction of clonotypes showed up in both the CD4 and CD8 compartments, probably as a result of convergent recombination. After the booster, most of the clones that had expanded following primary vaccination were detected again (around 95% of CD4 and 88% of CD8), which suggests that memory was broadly maintained. Compared with the primary T-cell response, the secondary T-cell response was faster but weaker, reaching its peak on day 5 rather than on day 15.

According to the study, the label for this sample's treatment or condition signals: live attenuated yellow fever vaccine strain. At every blood-draw timepoint, two biological replicates of bulk PBMCs were collected. A standard Ficoll-Paque protocol was used to isolate PBMCs from peripheral blood. TriZol was used to extract RNA from bulk PBMCs, from CD4 and CD8 fractions, and from dextramer-positive and dextramer-negative fractions. CDR1 and CDR2 were assigned from the germline V gene as SGHRS and YFSETQ. The CDR3 covers 15 residues, taking in both the cysteine and the phenylalanine. The entry retains the CDR3 DNA only, 45 bases that are in frame from base 1. V sheds 4 bases and J sheds 2 bases, leaving 14 bases between their ends.

The sequences come from PBMCs, collected 5 days after the yellow fever booster vaccination. This TCR came from a man aged 18 to 29 who received the YFV17D yellow fever vaccine. The rearrangement joined TRBV5-1 to TRBJ2-3, with TRBD2 as a weak D call on 6 bases. Here is the DNA: TGCGCCAGCAGCCCGGGACTTTTCGTCACAGATACGCAGTATTTT. The translation is CASSPGLFVTDTQYF.